The clone carrying this T cell receptor (beta chain) has ten or more counts. As yet, its antigen is unknown. The data stem from a study of T-cell reconstitution after alpha-beta-depleted transplantation in children. Germline CDR1 SGHDT, CDR2 YYEEEE. The CDR3 runs to 17 residues. The ends lost 2 bases at V and 6 bases at J; junction bases unmatched: 12. Study-wide results and caveats: Surviving recipient cells, namely T cells and thymic progenitors, were the source of high day-60 TCRbeta diversity in some patients. Reported findings indicate that, about two months after transplant, alpha-beta T cells came from several hundred expanded clones, which were derived from non-depleted graft cells. Diversity and T-cell counts at one year after transplant derived mostly from new T cells.

It was with unique molecular identifiers that the TCRbeta library was prepared. In TCRdb, the PCR reads were re-called with MiXCR into one record per CDR3 protein. The repertoire holds some 840,000 distinct CDR3 sequences, 15% to 20% seen once, with approximately 5% in the top ten. The chain combines TRBV5-6 with TRBJ2-2; 8 bases align to TRBD2. Sample: PBMCs, mostly from graft donor cells, taken 360 days after TCRalphabeta/CD19-depleted stem cell transplant. This receptor was taken from a male patient between 5 and 17 years old who had a stem cell transplant for acute lymphoblastic leukemia, so the T cells may come from the graft donor. The chain's CDR3 is CASSFPSGRIYSGELFF. The CDR3 nucleotides read TGTGCCAGCAGCTTCCCGAGCGGGAGAATTTACTCCGGGGAGCTGTTTTTT.